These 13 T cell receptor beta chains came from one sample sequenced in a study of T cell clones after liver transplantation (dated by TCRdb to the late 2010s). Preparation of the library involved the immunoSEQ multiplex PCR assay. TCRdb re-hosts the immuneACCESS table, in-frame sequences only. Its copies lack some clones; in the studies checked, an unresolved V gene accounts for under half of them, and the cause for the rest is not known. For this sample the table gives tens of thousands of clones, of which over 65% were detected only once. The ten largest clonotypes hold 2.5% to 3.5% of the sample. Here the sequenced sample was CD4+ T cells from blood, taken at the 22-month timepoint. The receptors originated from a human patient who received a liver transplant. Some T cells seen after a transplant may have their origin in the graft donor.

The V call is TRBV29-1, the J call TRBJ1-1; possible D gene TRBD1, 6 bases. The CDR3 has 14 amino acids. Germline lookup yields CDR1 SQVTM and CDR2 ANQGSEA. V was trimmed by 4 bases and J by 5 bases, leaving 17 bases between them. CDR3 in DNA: TGCAGCGTTGCCGCCGGGGGCGTTTGGACTGAAGCTTTCTTT. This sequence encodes CSVAAGGVWTEAFF.

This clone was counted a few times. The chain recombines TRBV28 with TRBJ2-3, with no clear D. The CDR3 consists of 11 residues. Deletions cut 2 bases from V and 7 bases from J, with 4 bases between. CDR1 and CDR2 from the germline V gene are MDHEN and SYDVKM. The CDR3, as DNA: TGTGCCAGCAGTTTAGGGAATACGCAGTATTTT. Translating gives CASSLGNTQYF.

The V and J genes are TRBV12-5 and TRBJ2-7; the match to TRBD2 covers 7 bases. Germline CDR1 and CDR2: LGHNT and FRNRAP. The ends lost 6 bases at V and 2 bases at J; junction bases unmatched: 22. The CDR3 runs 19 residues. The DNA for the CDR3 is TGTGCTAGTGGCCCACTCAAAGGGACTACAGCCCTACCTCCCTACGAGCAGTACTTC. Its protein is CASGPLKGTTALPPYEQYF.

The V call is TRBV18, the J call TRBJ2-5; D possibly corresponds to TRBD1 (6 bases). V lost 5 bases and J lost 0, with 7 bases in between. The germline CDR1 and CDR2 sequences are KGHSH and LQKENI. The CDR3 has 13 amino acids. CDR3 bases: TGTGCCAGCTCAGGACAGTACCAAGAGACCCAGTACTTC. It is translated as CASSGQYQETQYF.

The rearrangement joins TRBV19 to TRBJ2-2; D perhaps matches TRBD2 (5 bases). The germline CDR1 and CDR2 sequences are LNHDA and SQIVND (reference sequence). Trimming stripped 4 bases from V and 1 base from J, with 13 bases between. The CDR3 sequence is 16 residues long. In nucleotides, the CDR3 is TGTGCCAGTAGTAGCCCCGCGCGGGTGAACACCGGGGAGCTGTTTTTT. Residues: CASSSPARVNTGELFF.

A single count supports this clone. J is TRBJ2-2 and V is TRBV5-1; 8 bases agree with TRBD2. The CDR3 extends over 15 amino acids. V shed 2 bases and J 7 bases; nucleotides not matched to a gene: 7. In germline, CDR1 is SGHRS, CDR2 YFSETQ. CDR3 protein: CASSFGLARNGELFF. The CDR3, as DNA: TGCGCCAGCAGCTTCGGACTAGCAAGAAACGGGGAGCTGTTTTTT.

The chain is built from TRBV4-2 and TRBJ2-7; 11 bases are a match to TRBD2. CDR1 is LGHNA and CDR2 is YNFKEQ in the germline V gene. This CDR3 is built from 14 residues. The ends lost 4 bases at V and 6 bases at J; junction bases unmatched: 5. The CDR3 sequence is CASSPRLAGLEQYF. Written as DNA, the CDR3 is TGTGCCAGCAGCCCCCGACTAGCGGGACTCGAGCAGTACTTC.

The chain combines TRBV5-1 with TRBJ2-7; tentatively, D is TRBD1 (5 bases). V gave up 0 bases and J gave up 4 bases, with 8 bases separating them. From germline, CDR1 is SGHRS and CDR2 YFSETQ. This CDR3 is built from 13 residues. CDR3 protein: CASSLVQGYEQYF. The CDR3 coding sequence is TGCGCCAGCAGCTTGGTTCAGGGATACGAGCAGTACTTC.

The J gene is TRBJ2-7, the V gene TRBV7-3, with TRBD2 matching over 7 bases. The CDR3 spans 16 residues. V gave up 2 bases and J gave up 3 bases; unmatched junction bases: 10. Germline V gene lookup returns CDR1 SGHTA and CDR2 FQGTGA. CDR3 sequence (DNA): TGTGCCAGCAGCTTAGAGGCGGCGGGGGTTCGCTACGAGCAGTACTTC. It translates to CASSLEAAGVRYEQYF.

The CDR3 loop reads CASSLGANTGELFF. In DNA form, the CDR3 reads TGTGCCAGCAGCTTAGGGGCGAACACCGGGGAGCTGTTTTTT. This chain links TRBV7-2 with TRBJ2-2; no definite D call. Between the trimmed V and J ends, which lost 1 base and 0 bases, there was a span of 3 bases. Germline V gives CDR1 SGHTA, CDR2 FQGNSA. CDR3 size: 14 residues.

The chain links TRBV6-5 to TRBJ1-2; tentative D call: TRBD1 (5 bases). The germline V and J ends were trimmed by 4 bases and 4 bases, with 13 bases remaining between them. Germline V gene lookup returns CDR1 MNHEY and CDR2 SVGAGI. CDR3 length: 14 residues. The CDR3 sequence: CASSLGTGGYGYTF. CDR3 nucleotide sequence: TGTGCCAGCAGTTTAGGTACAGGTGGCTATGGCTACACCTTC.

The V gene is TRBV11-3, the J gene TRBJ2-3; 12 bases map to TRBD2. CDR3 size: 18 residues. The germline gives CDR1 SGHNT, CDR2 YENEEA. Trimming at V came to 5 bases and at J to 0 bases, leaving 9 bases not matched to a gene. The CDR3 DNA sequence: TGTGCCAGCAGCATTCTAGGACTAGCGGGATACAGCACAGATACGCAGTATTTT. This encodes CASSILGLAGYSTDTQYF.

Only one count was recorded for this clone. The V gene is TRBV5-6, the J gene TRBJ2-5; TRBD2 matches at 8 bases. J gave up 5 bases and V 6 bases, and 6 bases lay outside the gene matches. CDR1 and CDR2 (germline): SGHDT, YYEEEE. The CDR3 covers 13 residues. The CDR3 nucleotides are TGTGCCAGCAACCCGGGAGGGCAGGAGACCCAGTACTTC. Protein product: CASNPGGQETQYF.